The rows below give T cell receptor beta chains drawn from one sample of a study of breast tumors, draining lymph nodes, adjacent tissues. TCRdb reprocessed the multiplex PCR reads via MiXCR and lists one record per CDR3 protein. The table has around 170,000 distinct CDR3 sequences, 30% to 35% seen once. The sample comprised axillary lymph node tissue. These receptors were obtained from a female donor with breast cancer. Some clones in this sample may be carry-over from other donors' samples. CDR3s include the opening cysteine and the closing phenylalanine or tryptophan. The order of the fields is CDR3 protein, V gene.

CASGAGGQPQHF,TRBV6-5
CSARDPNRGGLGEAFF,TRBV20-1
CASSLGWTGTHEQFF,TRBV5-1
CASSFLRDGNYGYTF,TRBV28
CASSLQKGRNYGYPF,TRBV7-2
CSARGLGGTASPLHF,TRBV20-1
CASSDVSGNEQFF,TRBV2
CATSIAGAYNEQFF,TRBV5-4
CASSLPVAVSTDTQYF,TRBV7-6
CASSQGRFLRNSGNTIYF,TRBV4-2
CSAKGPSYEQYF,TRBV20-1
CASSLGSGGRDNGYTF,TRBV7-8
CASSLVGRGSGEHF,TRBV5-1
CASSRDRASGNTIYF,TRBV6-5
CASGLSGQGGDGYTF,TRBV7-2
CASSLWTGVSPLHF,TRBV7-9
CASSGPANTGELFF,TRBV3-1
CASSYSDPDLNTEAFF,TRBV6-5
CSAREPQGNTEAFF,TRBV20-1
CAGSQGTGVSGNTIYF,TRBV3-1
CASSGGQGARRSSTF,TRBV9
CASRQAGGEKLFF,TRBV7-8
CASSPGTSGVKNTGELFF,TRBV5-1
CASSELSTSGLSYEQYF,TRBV10-1
CASSLRGPTSYEQYF,TRBV27
CASSQGGTDYEQYF,TRBV4-1
CASSFRQGSNQPQHF,TRBV12-3/TRBV12-4
CSARNSLAGPDNEKLFF,TRBV20-1
CASSQDRGHGYTF,TRBV27
CASTYQGGAFF,TRBV12-3/TRBV12-4
CSAAGTGLAGGYLKETQYF,TRBV20-1
CASSPQPGQSGNTIYF,TRBV7-2
CASSVGTGDQPQHF,TRBV9
CASRVYRGQGYGYTF,TRBV7-2
CSVVTGGFYNEQFF,TRBV29-1
CASGRGRDYEQYF,TRBV19
CASSLYLWTDF,TRBV28
CASSLVSASGSRSSTDTQYF,TRBV11-2
CASSLGRGGADTQYF,TRBV7-2
CASSVVGSGQETQYF,TRBV9
CASSLFTDTQYF,TRBV11-2
CASKYTRGLAGVETGELFF,TRBV27
CASSLEIAGGEEQYF,TRBV11-2
CASSYGGLRETQYF,TRBV19
CASSHPVGGYYEQYF,TRBV6-5